This T cell receptor (beta chain) was profiled in a study of OX40 agonist ivuxolimab in advanced cancers. In the study overall: A mean age of approximately 60 years, range roughly 20 to 79, was recorded, and about 83% were male. Regarding the study as a whole: Partial responders receiving 0.1-3.0 mg/kg showed among the lowest clonal expansion.

About this clone itself: What it binds is not known.

V lost 5 bases to trimming and J lost 8 bases, with 19 bases between them. This CDR3 spans 15 amino acids. Germline CDR1 is SGHVS and CDR2 is FNYEAQ. Only in-frame clones appear in the TCRdb table, and some are missing; sequencing was by immunoSEQ multiplex PCR. The data contain 90,000 to 100,000 clones, 95% to 96% of them seen just once; the ten biggest clones take up 2%. At cycle 4 day 1, cycle 7 day 1, and baseline, blood was sampled. Source: CD4+ or CD8+ T cells sorted from blood, taken in a trial of the OX40 agonist ivuxolimab. The TCR comes from an adult with an advanced solid tumor such as melanoma, head and neck, liver or kidney cancer. The rearrangement joins TRBV7-6 to TRBJ2-1; a possible D gene is TRBD2 (6 bases). The CDR3 DNA sequence: TGTGCCAGCAGCCAAACGCCAGAGGGGACTTATGAGCAGTTCTTC. As protein: CASSQTPEGTYEQFF.